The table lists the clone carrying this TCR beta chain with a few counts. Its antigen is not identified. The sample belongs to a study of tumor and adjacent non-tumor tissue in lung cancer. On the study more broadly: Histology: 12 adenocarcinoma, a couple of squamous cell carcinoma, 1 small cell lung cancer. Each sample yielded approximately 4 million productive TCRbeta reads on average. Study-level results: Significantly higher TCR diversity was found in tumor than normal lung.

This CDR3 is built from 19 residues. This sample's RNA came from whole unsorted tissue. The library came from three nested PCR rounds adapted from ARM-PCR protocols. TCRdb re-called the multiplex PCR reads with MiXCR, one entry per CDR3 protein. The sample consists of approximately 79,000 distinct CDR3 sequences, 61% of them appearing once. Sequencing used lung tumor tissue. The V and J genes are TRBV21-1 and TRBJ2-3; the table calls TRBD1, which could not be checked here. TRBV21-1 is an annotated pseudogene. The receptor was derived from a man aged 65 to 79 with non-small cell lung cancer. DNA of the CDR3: TGTGCCAGCAGCACCAAGCGGGACAGACAGAAGTCTAGCACAGATACGCAGTATTTT. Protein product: CASSTKRDRQKSSTDTQYF.